This TCR beta chain stems from a study of T cells in tuberculosis (dated by TCRdb to between 2018 and 2020). Context from the whole study: The study combined CD1B tetramers and high-throughput TCR immunosequencing to characterize T cells specific for the mycobacterial lipid antigen glucose monomycolate (GMM). PBMC from active tuberculosis patients were archived either before standard anti-tuberculosis treatment began or within 7 days of the start of that treatment. A South African clinical cohort compared IGRA-negative adolescents, IGRA-positive adolescents with latent tuberculosis and adults with active tuberculosis, 9 to 11 per group.

The sample's time point, from its label and the paper: new active TB diagnosis, blood taken before or within 7 days of starting treatment. The active tuberculosis patients were newly diagnosed, HIV-seronegative South African adults aged 18 years or older. Confirmation of active tuberculosis came from positive sputum smear microscopy and/or a positive M. tuberculosis culture. Immunosequencing was performed on unsorted cryopreserved PBMC, with around 92,000 T cells per clinical donor covered on average. On the study overall, not on this receptor specifically: Using GEM motif frequencies, a classifier achieved over 65% accuracy, whereas a classifier built on the diverse GMM-specific repertoire got to approximately 90% accuracy (AUROC about 0.9). Clinical samples were selected based on which cryopreserved specimens were available, and the active tuberculosis cases were adults whereas the controls were adolescents. The smaller NN-distances in active tuberculosis patients were driven in part by shorter CDR3-alpha lengths, while the difference seen for TCR-beta was not statistically significant. Smaller mean NN-distances to GMM-specific TCRs were observed in active tuberculosis TCR-alpha repertoires than in IGRA-negative controls, suggesting clonal expansion of GMM-specific TCRs.

Details on this clone: Its antigen target is currently unknown. It has no much larger one-base neighbor in the sample; base qualities were not kept.

V and J lose 2 bases and 0 bases, and a span of 10 bases separates them. As encoded in the germline V gene, CDR1 is MGHRA while CDR2 is YSYEKL. From the cysteine through the phenylalanine, the CDR3 covers 15 amino acids. The only DNA kept is the CDR3, 45 bases in frame from the first base. The immunoSEQ multiplex PCR assay was used to generate TCR libraries, with TCR-beta and/or TCR-alpha/delta assays applied to each sample. The amplified TCR libraries were sequenced using the Illumina high-throughput platform. The original methods were these. Clustering and dimensionality reduction relied on pairwise TCRdist distances among GMM-specific receptors from T cells that were either sorted ex vivo or expanded in vitro. Each clinical repertoire was scored by mean NN-distance, the average TCRdist to the nearest 10% of tetramer-positive reference sequences. GEM TCR motif frequency was calculated as the fraction of unique TCRs that matched known GEM sequences in V/J usage and CDR3 length. Linear discriminant analysis with leave-one-out cross-validation, implemented in scikit-learn, was used to classify active tuberculosis. TCRdb mirrors the immuneACCESS table, restricted to in-frame sequences. Some clones are absent from its copies; in checked studies, under half trace to an unresolved V gene, and the reason for the others is unknown. The V and J calls and clone size are taken from that table; D and trimming were inferred from the DNA. Across this sample there are about 49,000 clones, with around 96% seen only once. More than 1.4% of the sample comes from the top ten.

This specimen was PBMCs, taken at tuberculosis diagnosis. The sequence links TRBV4-1 to TRBJ1-1; the D segment could be TRBD1, given 5 matching bases. The source of this sequence is an adult with tuberculosis. In nucleotides, the sequence is TGCGCCAGCAGCCAAAACCTAGGGGTGAACACTGAAGCTTTCTTT. It specifies CASSQNLGVNTEAFF.